Listed here is a single TCR beta chain. Method: immunoSEQ multiplex PCR; TCRdb's copy keeps in-frame clones and lacks some. The sample contains 42,000 or so clones, 87% of which appear only once. This record belongs to a study of T cell changes during pregnancy in multiple sclerosis. This CDR3 region has 14 residues. From germline, CDR1 is MRHNA and CDR2 SNTAGT. Trimming cost V 4 bases and J 3 bases, with 12 bases left between them. Sample: CD4+ T cells from peripheral blood mononuclear cells, taken after pregnancy. The sequence was collected from a female donor with multiple sclerosis, enrolled in a pregnancy study. The chain is built from TRBV6-4 and TRBJ1-2; D not resolved. The chain's CDR3 is CASSGGPGHYGYTF. The CDR3 DNA sequence: TGTGCCAGCAGTGGCGGGCCTGGGCACTATGGCTACACCTTC.